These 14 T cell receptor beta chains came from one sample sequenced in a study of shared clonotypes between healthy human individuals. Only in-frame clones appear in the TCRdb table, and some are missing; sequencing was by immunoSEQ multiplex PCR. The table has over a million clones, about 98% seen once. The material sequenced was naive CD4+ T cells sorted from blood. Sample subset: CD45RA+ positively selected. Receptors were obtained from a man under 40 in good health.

The CDR3 DNA is TGTGCCAGCAGCTTAGTCCCGCGGGAGAATCATAATGAGCAGTTCTTC. It translates to CASSLVPRENHNEQFF. The chain uses TRBV7-9 and TRBJ2-1; 7 nucleotides agree with TRBD2. From germline, CDR1 is SEHNR and CDR2 FQNEAQ (reference sequence). Losses at the gene ends were 1 base for V and 7 bases for J; bases not matched to a gene: 10. The CDR3 length is 16 residues.

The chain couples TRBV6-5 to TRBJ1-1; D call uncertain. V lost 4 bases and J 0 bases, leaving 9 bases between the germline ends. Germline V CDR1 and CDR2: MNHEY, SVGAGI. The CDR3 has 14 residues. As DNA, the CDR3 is TGTGCCAGCAGTTCCCCCGGTCTGAACACTGAAGCTTTCTTT. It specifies CASSSPGLNTEAFF.

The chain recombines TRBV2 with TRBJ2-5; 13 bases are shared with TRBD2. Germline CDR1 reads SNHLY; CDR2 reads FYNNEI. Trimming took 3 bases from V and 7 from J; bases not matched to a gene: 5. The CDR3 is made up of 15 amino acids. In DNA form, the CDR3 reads TGTGCCAGCAGTGAGACTAGCGGGAGGCATGGGACCCAGTACTTC. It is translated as CASSETSGRHGTQYF.

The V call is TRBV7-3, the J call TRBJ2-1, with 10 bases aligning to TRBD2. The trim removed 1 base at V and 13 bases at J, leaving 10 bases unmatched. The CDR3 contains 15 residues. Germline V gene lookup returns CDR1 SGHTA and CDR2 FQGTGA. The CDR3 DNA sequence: TGTGCCAGCAGCTTAAGACCCCAGCGGGAGGGGAAACAGTTCTTC. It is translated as CASSLRPQREGKQFF.

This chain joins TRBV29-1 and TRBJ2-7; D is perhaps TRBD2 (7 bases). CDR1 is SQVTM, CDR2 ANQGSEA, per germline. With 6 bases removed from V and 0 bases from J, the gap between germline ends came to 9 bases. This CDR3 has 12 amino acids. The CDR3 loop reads CSVGGASYEQYF. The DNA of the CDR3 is TGCAGCGTGGGGGGGGCCTCCTACGAGCAGTACTTC.

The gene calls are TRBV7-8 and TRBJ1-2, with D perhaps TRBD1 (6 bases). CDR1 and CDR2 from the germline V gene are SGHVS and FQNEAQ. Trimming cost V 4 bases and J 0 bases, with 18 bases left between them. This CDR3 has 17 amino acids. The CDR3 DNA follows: TGTGCCAGCAGCTATAGGCGAGACAGGCATTCTAACTATGGCTACACCTTC. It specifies CASSYRRDRHSNYGYTF.

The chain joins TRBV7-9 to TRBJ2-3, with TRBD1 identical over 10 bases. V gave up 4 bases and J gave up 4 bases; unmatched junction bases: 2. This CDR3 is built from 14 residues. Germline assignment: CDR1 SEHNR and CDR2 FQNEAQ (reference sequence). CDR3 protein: CASSSGTGADTQYF. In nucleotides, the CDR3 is TGTGCCAGCAGCTCCGGGACAGGGGCAGATACGCAGTATTTT.

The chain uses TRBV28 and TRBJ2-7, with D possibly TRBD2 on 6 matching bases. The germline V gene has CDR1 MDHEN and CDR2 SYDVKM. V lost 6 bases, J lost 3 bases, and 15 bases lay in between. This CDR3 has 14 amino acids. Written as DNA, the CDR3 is TGTGCCAGCAGCCAGCTTCGGGGGAGCTACGAGCAGTACTTC. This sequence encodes CASSQLRGSYEQYF.

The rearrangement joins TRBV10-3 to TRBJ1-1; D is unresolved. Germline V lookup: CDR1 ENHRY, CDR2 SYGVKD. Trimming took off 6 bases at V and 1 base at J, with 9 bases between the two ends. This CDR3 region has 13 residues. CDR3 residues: CAISPDPNTEAFF. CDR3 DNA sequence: TGTGCCATCAGCCCCGACCCGAACACTGAAGCTTTCTTT.

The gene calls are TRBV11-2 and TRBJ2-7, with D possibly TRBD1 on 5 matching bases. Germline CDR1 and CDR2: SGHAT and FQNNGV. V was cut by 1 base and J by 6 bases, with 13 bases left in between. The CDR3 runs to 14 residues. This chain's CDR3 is CASSLAAGPVEQYF. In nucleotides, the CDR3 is TGTGCCAGCAGCTTAGCCGCAGGGCCTGTCGAGCAGTACTTC.

This CDR3 reads CASSQPGRRSSSGYTF. The CDR3 DNA reads TGCGCCAGCAGCCAGCCGGGACGGCGAAGTAGTAGTGGCTACACCTTC. The V call is TRBV4-1, the J call TRBJ1-2, with D possibly matching TRBD1 (5 bases). Germline CDR1 is MGHRA and CDR2 is YSYEKL. Trimming left V 3 bases short and J 7 bases short, with 21 bases between. This CDR3 comprises 16 residues.

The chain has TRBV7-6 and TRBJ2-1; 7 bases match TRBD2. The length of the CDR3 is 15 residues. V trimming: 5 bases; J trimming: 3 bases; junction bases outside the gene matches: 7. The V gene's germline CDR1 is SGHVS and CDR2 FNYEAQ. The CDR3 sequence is CASSRREAFYNEQFF. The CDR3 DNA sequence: TGTGCCAGCAGCCGACGGGAGGCATTCTACAATGAGCAGTTCTTC.

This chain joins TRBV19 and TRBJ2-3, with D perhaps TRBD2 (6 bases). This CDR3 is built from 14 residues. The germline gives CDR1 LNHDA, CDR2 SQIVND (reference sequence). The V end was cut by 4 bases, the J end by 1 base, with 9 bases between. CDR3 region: CASSKERGTDTQYF. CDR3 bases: TGTGCCAGTAGTAAAGAGCGGGGCACAGATACGCAGTATTTT.

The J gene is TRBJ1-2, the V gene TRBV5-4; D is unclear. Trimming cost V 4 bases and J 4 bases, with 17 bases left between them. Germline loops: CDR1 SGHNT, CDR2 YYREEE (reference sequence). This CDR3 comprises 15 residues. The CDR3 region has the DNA TGTGCCAGCAGCCCATCCCGGGCTATCGGCTATGGCTACACCTTC. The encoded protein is CASSPSRAIGYGYTF.